One sample yielded the 10 T cell receptor beta chains listed below, sequenced in a study of cytomegalovirus exposure and HLA in healthy donors. The PCR contained 60 Vbeta and 13 Jbeta primers. Measured with immunoSEQ multiplex PCR; TCRdb has only the in-frame clones, and not every one. The sample contains nearly 110,000 clones, approximately 76% of which appear only once. Sequenced material: PBMCs. The receptors were gathered from a man in his late teens or twenties in good health and CMV-seronegative.

This chain joins TRBV7-9 and TRBJ2-1; 8 nucleotides line up with TRBD1. The germline V gene has CDR1 SEHNR and CDR2 FQNEAQ (reference sequence). The trim removed 5 bases at V and 7 bases at J, leaving 10 bases unmatched. This CDR3 region has 15 residues. CDR3 coding DNA: TGTGCCAGCAGCCCGCCCGGACAGGGAGGAAATGAGCAGTTCTTC. Translating it yields CASSPPGQGGNEQFF.

The rearrangement uses TRBV4-2 and TRBJ2-7, with 7 bases aligning to TRBD2. The CDR3 runs to 17 residues. Trimming cost V 0 bases and J 0 bases; bases outside gene matches: 8. Germline loops: CDR1 LGHNA, CDR2 YNFKEQ. CDR3 amino acids: CASSQDLAALSSYEQYF. For the CDR3, the DNA is TGTGCCAGCAGCCAAGATCTAGCGGCCCTGAGCTCCTACGAGCAGTACTTC.

This clone was recorded once. The V gene is TRBV7-6, the J gene TRBJ1-1; D possibly corresponds to TRBD1 (6 bases). This CDR3 has 15 amino acids. Per germline, CDR1 SGHVS and CDR2 FNYEAQ. V was pared by 4 bases and J by 3 bases, with 15 bases between. This chain's CDR3 is CASSSPGVLDTEAFF. The CDR3 nucleotides are TGTGCCAGCAGCTCCCCAGGGGTATTAGACACTGAAGCTTTCTTT.

This clone turned up a few times. V and J are TRBV23-1 and TRBJ2-1; 7 nucleotides agree with TRBD1. TRBV23-1 is an ORF for which the function is uncertain. The CDR3 runs 16 residues. V shed 0 bases, J shed 0 bases, and the junction held 2 bases outside the gene matches. The CDR3 DNA sequence: TGCGCCAGCAGTCAATCGGGACAGAGCTCCTACAATGAGCAGTTCTTC. It yields the protein CASSQSGQSSYNEQFF.

The J gene is TRBJ2-3, the V gene TRBV9; 10 nucleotides agree with TRBD2. This CDR3 region has 16 residues. J gave up 3 bases and V 0 bases, and 4 bases lay outside the gene matches. Per the germline V gene, CDR1 is SGDLS and CDR2 is YYNGEE. The CDR3 sequence is CASSVESGGVTDTQYF. For the CDR3, the DNA is TGTGCCAGCAGCGTAGAGAGCGGGGGGGTGACAGATACGCAGTATTTT.

The sample holds a few counts of this clone. The chain has TRBV4-3 and TRBJ1-1; D is ambiguous. The V end lost 3 bases, the J end lost 1 base, and 9 bases lay between the germline ends. The length of the CDR3 is 14 residues. CDR1 and CDR2 from the germline V gene are LGHNA and YSLEER. The chain's CDR3 is CASSHTVGNTEAFF. The DNA of the CDR3 is TGCGCCAGCAGCCATACTGTTGGGAACACTGAAGCTTTCTTT.

CDR3 DNA: TGTGCCAGCAGCTCCCAAGCGAGGTCAGATACGCAGTATTTT. Amino acid sequence: CASSSQARSDTQYF. V is TRBV7-9 and J is TRBJ2-3; no definite D call. The length of the CDR3 is 14 residues. The V gene's germline CDR1 is SEHNR and CDR2 FQNEAQ (reference sequence). V was pared by 4 bases and J by 4 bases, with 12 bases between.

The rearrangement links TRBV5-1 to TRBJ2-1; TRBD2 agrees at 8 bases. CDR3 length equals 15 residues. J lost 5 bases, V lost 5 bases, and 9 bases had no gene match. In germline, CDR1 is SGHRS, CDR2 YFSETQ. The CDR3: CASSRTGTRHNEQFF. The CDR3 DNA is TGCGCCAGCAGTCGGACCGGGACTAGACACAATGAGCAGTTCTTC.

V gene TRBV7-9 combines with J gene TRBJ2-7; the D is unclear. The germline V gene encodes CDR1 SEHNR and CDR2 FQNEAQ (reference sequence). The CDR3 totals 14 residues. Trimming removed 0 bases at V and 2 bases at J, with 8 bases between. As DNA, the CDR3 is TGTGCCAGCAGCTTAGCGCAGGCGCCCTACGAGCAGTACTTC. Protein sequence: CASSLAQAPYEQYF.

This rearrangement joins TRBV29-1 to TRBJ1-1, with D uncertain. The CDR3 has 12 amino acids. The V gene lost 7 bases and the J gene lost 3 bases, with 12 bases spanning the gap. Germline values: CDR1 SQVTM, CDR2 ANQGSEA. CDR3 coding DNA: TGCAGCGCCGGGCGGGGAGACACTGAAGCTTTCTTT. Its translation is CSAGRGDTEAFF. The full variable domain, rest sourced from reference TRBV29-1 and TRBJ1-1, is SAVISQKPSRDICQRGTSLTIQCQVDSQVTMMFWYRQQPGQSLTLIATANQGSEATYESGFVIDKFPISRPNLTFSTLTVSNMSPEDSSIYLCSAGRGDTEAFFGQGTRLTVV.